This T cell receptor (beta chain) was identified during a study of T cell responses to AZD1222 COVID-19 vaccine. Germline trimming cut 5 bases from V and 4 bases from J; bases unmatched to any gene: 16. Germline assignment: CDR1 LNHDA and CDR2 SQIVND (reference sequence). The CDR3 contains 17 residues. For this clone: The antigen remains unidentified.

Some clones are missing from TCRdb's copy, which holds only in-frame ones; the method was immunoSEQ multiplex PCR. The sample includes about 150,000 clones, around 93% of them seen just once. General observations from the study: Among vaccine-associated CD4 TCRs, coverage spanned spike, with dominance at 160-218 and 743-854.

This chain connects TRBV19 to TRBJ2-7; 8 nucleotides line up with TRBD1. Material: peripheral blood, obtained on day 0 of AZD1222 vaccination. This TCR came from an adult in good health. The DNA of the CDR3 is TGTGCCAGTAGTTCCCGGGACAGGCAAACGGAAGGATACGAGCAGTACTTC. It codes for CASSSRDRQTEGYEQYF.